These 14 T cell receptor beta chains share one sample of origin, sequenced in a study of blood T cell repertoires in COVID-19 (dated by TCRdb to 2020 to 2021). The library was built by means of the immunoSEQ multiplex PCR assay. Sourced from immuneACCESS, this table was stored by TCRdb with only in-frame sequences that have V and J called. A share of the clones is absent; for the studies checked, an unresolved V gene accounts for under half, and the remainder has no known explanation. This sample has hundreds of thousands of clones in its table, and around 88% of those were observed once. Together, the top ten hold 1.3% to 1.5% of the sample. Material for sequencing was peripheral blood. Receptors were obtained from a man aged 80 or over with acute or convalescent COVID-19.

The gene calls are TRBV28 and TRBJ1-1; 7 nucleotides align to TRBD1. The CDR3 is 14 residues long. The V gene's germline CDR1 is MDHEN and CDR2 SYDVKM. The junction had 6 bases not matched to a gene; V was cut back by 3 bases and J by 5 bases. The CDR3 is CASSLQGGRTEAFF. Here the CDR3 DNA reads TGTGCCAGCAGTTTGCAGGGGGGAAGGACTGAAGCTTTCTTT.

This sequence joins TRBV19 and TRBJ2-3; TRBD1 is a possible D gene (6 bases). Trimming stripped 5 bases from V and 0 bases from J, with 15 bases between. The germline gives CDR1 LNHDA, CDR2 SQIVND (reference sequence). The CDR3 loop spans 16 amino acids. CDR3 in DNA: TGTGCCAGTAGTTTGTCGGACAGCTCTAGCACAGATACGCAGTATTTT. Translation: CASSLSDSSSTDTQYF.

The V call is TRBV9, the J call TRBJ2-2; D gene uncertain. The V end was cut by 2 bases, the J end by 0 bases, with 11 bases between. The CDR3 spans 16 residues. Germline CDR1 SGDLS, CDR2 YYNGEE. CDR3 coding DNA: TGTGCCAGCAGCGTGATGCCGGAGTCGAACACCGGGGAGCTGTTTTTT. This codes for CASSVMPESNTGELFF.

This chain uses TRBV6-2 or TRBV6-3 with TRBJ2-1; 7 bases line up with TRBD1. Germline CDR1 reads MNHEY; CDR2 reads SVGEGT. The CDR3 is 14 residues long. V lost 6 bases, J lost 5 bases, and 7 bases stayed unmatched. CDR3 DNA: TGTGCCAGCAGCACCAGGACAGGTAACAATGAGCAGTTCTTC. Its protein product is CASSTRTGNNEQFF.

This clone showed up just a few times. The chain employs TRBV7-9 and TRBJ1-3; D remains unclear. Germline assignment: CDR1 SEHNR and CDR2 FQNEAQ (reference sequence). The V and J ends lost 2 bases and 0 bases respectively, with 8 bases between them. This CDR3 has 15 residues. The CDR3 sequence is CASSLRFSSGNTIYF. For the CDR3, the DNA is TGTGCCAGCAGCTTACGGTTCTCCTCTGGAAACACCATATATTTT. Full variable domain (missing parts from reference TRBV7-9 and TRBJ1-3): DTGVSQNPRHKITKRGQNVTFRCDPISEHNRLYWYRQTLGQGPEFLTYFQNEAQLEKSRLLSDRFSAERPKGSFSTLEIQRTEQGDSAMYLCASSLRFSSGNTIYFGEGSWLTVV.

The chain is built from TRBV2 and TRBJ2-5; 10 bases are shared with TRBD1. Trimming took 10 bases from V and 4 from J; bases not matched to a gene: 3. Germline V CDR1 and CDR2: SNHLY, FYNNEI. The CDR3 length is 12 residues. Here the CDR3 reads CATRQGAETQYF. The CDR3 DNA reads as TGTGCCACCAGACAGGGGGCAGAGACCCAGTACTTC.

The chain employs TRBV7-9 and TRBJ1-2; tentative D call: TRBD1 (6 bases). CDR3 length: 15 amino acids. Per germline, CDR1 SEHNR and CDR2 FQNEAQ (reference sequence). V lost 5 bases, J lost 7 bases, and 20 bases lay in between. The CDR3: CASSAVRGGAAGYTF. Here the CDR3 DNA reads TGTGCCAGCAGCGCGGTAAGGGGGGGCGCGGCTGGCTACACCTTC.

The chain links TRBV10-3 to TRBJ1-2, with 7 bases lining up with TRBD1. CDR3 length: 14 amino acids. CDR1 and CDR2 from the germline V gene are ENHRY and SYGVKD. The V and J ends lost 6 bases and 2 bases, in that order; junction bases with no gene match: 6. CDR3 coding DNA: TGTGCCATCAGCGTGGACAGGCCGAACTATGGCTACACCTTC. Translated: CAISVDRPNYGYTF.

The rearrangement uses TRBV7-2 and TRBJ2-3; 8 bases agree with TRBD2. Germline assignment: CDR1 SGHTA and CDR2 FQGNSA. This CDR3 contains 15 residues. V lost 2 bases, J lost 3 bases, and 4 bases stayed unmatched. The CDR3 region is CASSLWGLGTDTQYF. The CDR3, as DNA: TGTGCCAGCAGCTTATGGGGACTAGGAACAGATACGCAGTATTTT. Full variable domain (missing parts from reference TRBV7-2 and TRBJ2-3): GAGVSQSPSNKVTEKGKDVELRCDPISGHTALYWYRQSLGQGLEFLIYFQGNSAPDKSGLPSDRFSAERTGGSVSTLTIQRTQQEDSAVYLCASSLWGLGTDTQYFGPGTRLTVL.

The gene calls are TRBV15 and TRBJ1-4; 9 bases agree with TRBD1. After removal of 0 bases from V and 8 bases from J, the junction contained 7 bases not matched to a gene. This CDR3 contains 16 residues. Per germline, CDR1 LNHNV and CDR2 YYDKDF (reference sequence). The CDR3 here is CATSRDKATGGEKLFF. The DNA for the CDR3 is TGTGCCACCAGCAGAGATAAGGCGACAGGGGGGGAAAAACTGTTTTTT.

This chain joins TRBV5-4 and TRBJ1-4; 8 bases fit TRBD1. This CDR3 contains 15 residues. Germline CDR1 SGHNT, CDR2 YYREEE (reference sequence). The J segment lost 2 bases and the V segment lost 5 bases, leaving 5 bases of the junction unmatched. CDR3 bases: TGTGCCAGCAGTCGACAGGGGCGGACTAATGAAAAACTGTTTTTT. This translates into CASSRQGRTNEKLFF. The complete variable domain, with remaining parts taken from reference TRBV5-4 and TRBJ1-4, reads ETGVTQSPTHLIKTRGQQVTLRCSSQSGHNTVSWYQQALGQGPQFIFQYYREEENGRGNFPPRFSGLQFPNYSSELNVNALELDDSALYLCASSRQGRTNEKLFFGSGTQLSVL.

A single count supports this clone. This rearrangement joins TRBV9 to TRBJ1-6; 7 bases are a match to TRBD1. V shed 5 bases and J 10 bases; nucleotides not matched to a gene: 12. The CDR3 is made up of 15 amino acids. Germline CDR1 reads SGDLS; CDR2 reads YYNGEE. CDR3 DNA sequence: TGTGCCAGCAGTGAAGGGGACAGACGAAGCTCACCCCTCCACTTT. It translates to CASSEGDRRSSPLHF.

The chain joins TRBV19 to TRBJ2-7; 8 bases line up with TRBD2. V shed 4 bases and J 3 bases; nucleotides not matched to a gene: 8. The CDR3 loop spans 15 amino acids. Germline CDR1 and CDR2: LNHDA and SQIVND (reference sequence). The CDR3 sequence: CASSTSRGGGYEQYF. The CDR3 DNA follows: TGTGCCAGTAGTACCTCACGGGGGGGAGGCTACGAGCAGTACTTC.

The V and J genes are TRBV14 and TRBJ1-2; D call uncertain. Per the germline V gene, CDR1 is SGHDN and CDR2 is FVKESK. The CDR3 consists of 14 residues. Trimming pared 4 bases from V and 1 base from J, leaving 10 bases between. CDR3 in DNA: TGTGCCAGCAGCCCCTGGCAGATTAACTATGGCTACACCTTC. Its translation: CASSPWQINYGYTF.